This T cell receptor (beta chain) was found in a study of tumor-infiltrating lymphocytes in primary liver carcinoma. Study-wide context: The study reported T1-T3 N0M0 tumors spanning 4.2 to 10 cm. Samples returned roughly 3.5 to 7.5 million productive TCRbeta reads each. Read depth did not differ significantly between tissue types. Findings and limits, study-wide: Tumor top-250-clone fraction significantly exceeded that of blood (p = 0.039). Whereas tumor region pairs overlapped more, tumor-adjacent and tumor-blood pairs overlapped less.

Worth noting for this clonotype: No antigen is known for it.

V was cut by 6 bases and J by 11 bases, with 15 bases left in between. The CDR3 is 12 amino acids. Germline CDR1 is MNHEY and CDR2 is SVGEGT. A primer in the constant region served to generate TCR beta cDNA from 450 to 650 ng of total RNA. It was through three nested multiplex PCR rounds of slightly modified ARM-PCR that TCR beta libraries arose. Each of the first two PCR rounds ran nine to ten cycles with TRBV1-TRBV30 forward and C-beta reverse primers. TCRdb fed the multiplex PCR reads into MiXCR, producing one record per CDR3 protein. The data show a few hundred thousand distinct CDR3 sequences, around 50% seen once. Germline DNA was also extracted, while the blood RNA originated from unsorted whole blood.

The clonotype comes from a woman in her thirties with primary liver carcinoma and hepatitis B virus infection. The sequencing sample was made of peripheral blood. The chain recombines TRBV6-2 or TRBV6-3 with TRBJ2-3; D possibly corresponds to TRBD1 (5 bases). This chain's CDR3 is CASSPPEDMQYF. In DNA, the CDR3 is TGTGCCAGCAGCCCCCCCGAGGACATGCAGTATTTT.